This T cell receptor beta chain was recovered during a study of OX40 agonist ivuxolimab in advanced cancers. Overall study findings and caveats: Expanded clones tended on average to be more numerous among CD8+ T cells than CD4+.

As concerns this clone: Its antigen remains unidentified.

Method: immunoSEQ multiplex PCR; TCRdb's copy keeps in-frame clones and lacks some. Of tens of thousands of clones listed, approximately 80% were seen once; the top ten hold less than 11%. The TCR sequence derives from an adult with an advanced solid tumor such as melanoma, head and neck, liver or kidney cancer. The sample was CD4+ or CD8+ T cells sorted from blood, taken in a trial of the OX40 agonist ivuxolimab.

CDR3 in DNA: TGTGCCAGCAGTGAATTTAATGGGGACGGGGAGCAGTACTTC. It encodes CASSEFNGDGEQYF. The chain joins TRBV6-1 to TRBJ2-7; D is tentatively TRBD1 or TRBD2 (5 bases each). With 2 bases removed from V and 7 bases from J, the gap between germline ends came to 15 bases. The CDR3 loop spans 14 amino acids. Germline CDR1 MNHNS, CDR2 SASEGT.